These T cell receptor beta chains were read from a single sample in a study of T-cell memory formation after mild COVID-19. TCRdb processed the 5' RACE reads anew with MiXCR; each CDR3 protein has one entry. This sample has under 650,000 distinct CDR3 sequences, with roughly 18% found just once. Material: PBMCs or a T cell subset sorted from them (not recorded which). These receptors all stem from an adult woman who had mild COVID-19 (a few samples of this study predate the infection). Cell type and time point are not known. CDR3s include the opening cysteine and the closing phenylalanine or tryptophan. The order of the fields is V gene, CDR3 protein.

>TRBV5-1
CASSRDSGHYGYTF
>TRBV6-2/TRBV6-3
CASSRTRDTGDEQFF
>TRBV27
CASSIHRGEDEAFF
>TRBV19
CASSMAGAGYTF
>TRBV12-3/TRBV12-4
CASSLGARLAEETQYF
>TRBV5-4
CASSLDFQGADTEAFF
>TRBV7-9
CASSPVTVTGPLATDTQYF
>TRBV19
CASSIEAPLRGTGELFF
>TRBV29-1
CSVGTSMETQYF
>TRBV11-1
CASSSSRTYEQYF
>TRBV7-9
CASTPPAGVHEQYF
>TRBV5-1
CASSLVFDPSSYEQYF
>TRBV20-1
CSARDLSHEQYF
>TRBV7-9
CASSSHLPRETQYF
>TRBV7-9
CASRRGAYNEQFF
>TRBV12-3/TRBV12-4
CASRPSSGGHYEQYF
>TRBV2
CASRDLNRGQETQYF
>TRBV20-1
CSAREPGLMGLKQFF
>TRBV29-1
CSVPLNGVGANVLTF
>TRBV20-1
CSAGTGTTEQFF
>TRBV12-3/TRBV12-4
CASSLEGGRASLRNEQFF
>TRBV6-5
CASSPGPSGANVLTF
>TRBV23-1
CASSQSRGIGAGNTIYF
>TRBV12-3/TRBV12-4
CASSSGGGSWQFF
>TRBV19
CASSQMAGGTEAFF
>TRBV2
CASSVGSVETQYF
>TRBV29-1
CSVRQALNSPLHF
>TRBV15
CATSRVVGTYEQYF
>TRBV12-3/TRBV12-4
CASSLGGPRQFF
>TRBV9
CASSERGGPNEQFF
>TRBV12-3/TRBV12-4
CASSTGTGTEAFF
>TRBV5-1
CASSLVGQGDNEQFF
>TRBV9
CASSGRLGSYNEQFF
>TRBV29-1
CSVEEPDRNEQYF
>TRBV4-1
CASSQSGPTGKETQYF
>TRBV5-1
CASSSLSPGTGNTIYF
>TRBV5-1
CASSSGLQRAYNEQFF
>TRBV7-8
CASSSGLARTGELFF
>TRBV19
CASMARGNTGELFF
>TRBV5-8
CASSLAGVRTDTQYF
>TRBV7-9
CASSFTGDYEQYF
>TRBV20-1
CSEEILAGVETQYF
>TRBV4-3
CASSQDYQPGTGFNEKLFF
>TRBV15
CATSKTGGSYEQYF
>TRBV2
CASSVYRPYEQYF
>TRBV24-1
CATSDSGEGGYNEQFF
>TRBV24-1
CATSLGTGNSGANVLTF
>TRBV7-2
CAGGAGTNTEAFF
>TRBV11-3
CASSSAGGANEQFF
>TRBV19
CASSNRGGGPDTQYF
>TRBV29-1
CSTTGTLYGYTF
>TRBV10-3
CAIGYGGASDTQYF
>TRBV7-9
CASSLGDRAQETQYF
>TRBV11-2
CASSLTAVEQYF
>TRBV5-1
CASRRPSSYEQYF
>TRBV7-9
CASSFRDRENTEAFF
>TRBV6-2/TRBV6-3
CASSYRGGAGADTQYF
>TRBV7-6
CASSLAAGPTDGYTF
>TRBV4-3
CASSPDLTSGRGNTQYF
>TRBV12-3/TRBV12-4
CASSLAGTSAFNEQFF